This TCR beta chain was sequenced in a study of CD8 T cells in ankylosing spondylitis. The CDR3 covers 16 residues. With 3 bases clipped from V and 4 bases from J, the junction kept 6 bases outside the gene matches. Looked up from germline, CDR1 is LGHDT and CDR2 is YNNKEL (reference sequence). Each CDR3 protein gets one entry after TCRdb re-called the 5' RACE reads with MiXCR. Of a few hundred thousand distinct CDR3 sequences in the sample, more than 20% are singletons; the top ten hold under 4%. As concerns this clonotype: The antigen remains unidentified.

Study observations and caveats: Disease-linked clones had a CD8+ phenotype and relatively low frequency in peripheral blood.

This TCR came from a female donor with ankylosing spondylitis or in good health (not recorded which). Material: blood, either unsorted or a sorted T cell fraction (not recorded which). This rearrangement joins TRBV3-1 to TRBJ2-1, with 10 nucleotides matching TRBD2. The CDR3 reads CASSHFGLAAYNEQFF. CDR3 DNA: TGTGCCAGCAGCCACTTCGGACTAGCGGCATACAATGAGCAGTTCTTC.